The 12 T cell receptor beta chains below come from one sample, sequenced in a study of long-term antiretroviral therapy in people with HIV. Sequencing used immunoSEQ v3.0 at survey level. TCRdb keeps only in-frame clones here, not all; method: immunoSEQ multiplex PCR. The sample has around 19,000 clones, more than 65% seen once. The sample in question was unsorted PBMCs, obtained at the start of antiretroviral therapy. The receptors derive from a man under 40 with HIV.

This clone was recorded a few times. The rearrangement uses TRBV2 and TRBJ2-7, with 10 bases aligning to TRBD2. Germline assignment: CDR1 SNHLY and CDR2 FYNNEI. The ends lost 6 bases at V and 2 bases at J; junction bases unmatched: 4. This CDR3 has 14 amino acids. The CDR3 DNA is TGTGCCAGCAGGGTGGGACTAGCGACCTACGAGCAGTACTTC. It yields the protein CASRVGLATYEQYF. The whole variable domain, filled in from reference TRBV2 and TRBJ2-7, reads EPEVTQTPSHQVTQMGQEVILRCVPISNHLYFYWYRQILGQKVEFLVSFYNNEISEKSEIFDDQFSVERPDGSNFTLKIRSTKLEDSAMYFCASRVGLATYEQYFGPGTRLTVT.

This sequence joins TRBV5-1 and TRBJ2-3; D is unclear. The ends were cut back, 0 bases at V and 1 base at J, with 6 bases in the middle. The CDR3 consists of 14 residues. The germline CDR1 and CDR2 sequences are SGHRS and YFSETQ. In DNA form, the CDR3 reads TGCGCCAGCAGCTTGGGTTCTGGCACAGATACGCAGTATTTT. Protein: CASSLGSGTDTQYF.

The J gene is TRBJ1-2, the V gene TRBV4-1; perhaps TRBD1 as D (6 bases). V was shortened by 1 base and J by 7 bases, with 16 bases between the two germline ends. CDR1 and CDR2 from the germline V gene are MGHRA and YSYEKL. The CDR3 extends over 15 amino acids. The CDR3: CASSQAFTGAGGYTF. In DNA form, the CDR3 reads TGCGCCAGCAGCCAAGCGTTCACGGGGGCCGGTGGCTACACCTTC.

V usage is TRBV7-9 and J usage is TRBJ2-7; 10 bases fit TRBD1. Germline values: CDR1 SEHNR, CDR2 FQNEAQ (reference sequence). There are 16 residues in the CDR3. J lost 1 base, V lost 5 bases, and 8 bases had no gene match. CDR3 in amino acids: CASSPTRGQGSYEQYF. The CDR3 DNA is TGTGCCAGCAGCCCTACGCGGGGACAGGGGTCCTACGAGCAGTACTTC.

This clone has only one observation. The genes are TRBV7-9 and TRBJ2-7, with D possibly matching TRBD1 (5 bases). With 2 bases removed from V and 7 bases from J, the gap between germline ends came to 9 bases. CDR1 SEHNR and CDR2 FQNEAQ come from the germline V gene (reference sequence). This CDR3 comprises 12 residues. The CDR3 region has the DNA TGTGCCAGCAGCTTATCTAAGGGGGAGCAGTACTTC. It translates to CASSLSKGEQYF.

The V and J genes are TRBV29-1 and TRBJ2-5; D ambiguous. Per germline, CDR1 SQVTM and CDR2 ANQGSEA. The CDR3 is 11 residues long. Trimming removed 7 bases from V and 4 bases from J, with 10 bases in between. The CDR3 loop is CSAPISETQYF. CDR3 nucleotide sequence: TGCAGCGCCCCCATTTCAGAGACCCAGTACTTC.

As to this clone: One end of the junction is discordant with germline, which a read error may explain. J is TRBJ1-2 and V is TRBV20-1; no definite D call. Germline V CDR1 and CDR2: DFQATT, SNEGSKA (reference sequence). The CDR3 has 11 residues. CDR3 protein: CSPSLDPPRAF. CDR3 in DNA: TGCAGTCCATCACTAGATCCTCCCCGGGCCTTC.

This chain joins TRBV10-3 and TRBJ1-5, with D possibly being TRBD1 (5 bases). The CDR3 totals 17 residues. The germline V gene has CDR1 ENHRY and CDR2 SYGVKD. V lost 3 bases, J lost 1 base, and 16 bases lay in between. The CDR3 sequence: CAISEGIPGTSNQPQHF. In DNA, the CDR3 is TGTGCCATCAGTGAAGGTATCCCAGGGACGAGCAATCAGCCCCAGCATTTT.

In its sample, this clone ranks as medium-sized. The chain has TRBV5-4 and TRBJ2-4, with D possibly called TRBD1 or TRBD2 (5 bases each). The ends were cut back, 4 bases at V and 1 base at J, with 15 bases in the middle. The CDR3 has 16 amino acids. The germline V gene encodes CDR1 SGHNT and CDR2 YYREEE (reference sequence). The CDR3 DNA reads TGTGCCAGCAGCCAAAGGGGAGTGAGGGCCAAAAACATTCAGTACTTC. Encoded protein: CASSQRGVRAKNIQYF.

V gene TRBV7-3 combines with J gene TRBJ2-3; D ambiguous. Between the trimmed V and J ends, which lost 0 bases and 0 bases, there was a span of 4 bases. Germline values: CDR1 SGHTA, CDR2 FQGTGA. CDR3 length: 14 residues. CDR3 amino acids: CASSLTRSTDTQYF. CDR3 in DNA: TGTGCCAGCAGCTTAACTAGGAGCACAGATACGCAGTATTTT.

The chain recombines TRBV4-1 with TRBJ1-2, with unresolved D. The CDR3 totals 15 residues. Per the germline V gene, CDR1 is MGHRA and CDR2 is YSYEKL. The V and J ends lost 0 bases and 4 bases respectively, with 12 bases between them. The CDR3 reads CASSQDRGRSYGYTF. CDR3 in DNA: TGCGCCAGCAGCCAAGATCGTGGCCGCTCCTATGGCTACACCTTC.

The chain recombines TRBV7-6 with TRBJ2-6; 8 bases fit TRBD2. After removal of 7 bases from V and 0 bases from J, the junction contained 14 bases not matched to a gene. CDR1 is SGHVS and CDR2 is FNYEAQ in the germline V gene. The CDR3 runs 19 residues. CDR3 sequence: CASTPRGATGYSGANVLTF. The CDR3 DNA sequence: TGTGCCAGCACCCCGCGGGGGGCCACTGGATACTCTGGGGCCAACGTCCTGACTTTC.